The rows below give T cell receptor beta chains drawn from one sample of a study of human T cells and chemical hapten exposure. A single record per CDR3 protein comes from TCRdb applying MiXCR to the RACE reads. The sample shows 100,000 to 150,000 distinct CDR3 sequences, approximately 14% of them seen only once. The starting material was whole blood, obtained in connection with sensitization to the hapten diphenylcyclopropenone (DPC). Receptors were obtained from a man younger than 30 with alopecia areata. Some clones in this sample may be carry-over from other donors' samples. The CDR3 runs from the conserved cysteine through the conserved F or W. Fields, in order: D gene, V gene, J gene, clone size, CDR3 DNA, CDR3 protein. D genes are given only for firm matches. Rows may omit the clone size; those that give it use once, few, many or a size class.

>-|TRBV19|TRBJ1-2|-
TGTGCCAGTAGTATGGGATCCGCTAACTATGGCTACACCTTC
CASSMGSANYGYTF
>TRBD1|TRBV20-1|TRBJ1-6|-
TGCAGTGCTAGGGACCCCGGGACAGGCCGAAATTCACCCCTCCACTTT
CSARDPGTGRNSPLHF
>TRBD1|TRBV25-1|TRBJ2-7|few
TGTGCCAGCAGTATTGGGACAGGGGGAATCTACGAGCAGTACTTC
CASSIGTGGIYEQYF
>-|TRBV7-2|TRBJ1-1|few
TGTGCCAGCAGCTTAATACGGTCGAACACTGAAGCTTTCTTT
CASSLIRSNTEAFF
>TRBD1|TRBV18|TRBJ1-3|many
TGTGCCAGCTCACTCTCCACAGGGGAGAGCGGAAACACCATATATTTT
CASSLSTGESGNTIYF
>TRBD1|TRBV6-2/TRBV6-3|TRBJ2-5|many
TGTGCCAGCACCCGCCGGGACAGACTCCAAGAGACCCAGTACTTC
CASTRRDRLQETQYF
>-|TRBV6-5|TRBJ1-6|-
TGTGCCAGCAGTTTTGTCCCAGGCAGAAGCTCCTATAATTCACCCCTCCACTTT
CASSFVPGRSSYNSPLHF
>-|TRBV7-9|TRBJ2-3|-
TGTGCCAGCAGCTTACCACAGAGCACAGATACGCAGTATTTT
CASSLPQSTDTQYF
>TRBD1|TRBV11-2|TRBJ2-5|medium-sized
TGTGCCAGCAGCTCCGGACAGGTTTTGGAGACCCAGTACTTC
CASSSGQVLETQYF
>TRBD1|TRBV4-3|TRBJ1-4|-
TGCGCCAGCAGCCTTGGGACAGCGGACAATGAAAAACTGTTTTTT
CASSLGTADNEKLFF
>-|TRBV7-3|TRBJ1-1|-
TGTGCCAGCAGCTGGACATCCAAAACAAGCGCTTTCTTT
CASSWTSKTSAFF
>-|TRBV29-1|TRBJ2-5|few
TGCAGCGTTGGAGAGACCCAGTACTTC
CSVGETQYF
>-|TRBV2|TRBJ1-2|-
TGTGCCAGCCTGGACAGCTTGATTTTCGGCTACACCTTC
CASLDSLIFGYTF
>-|TRBV7-8|TRBJ1-5|-
TGTGCCAGCAGCTTAGAGGCAGGGAAGGGGCCCCAGCATTTT
CASSLEAGKGPQHF
>-|TRBV4-3|TRBJ2-3|-
TGCGCCAGCAGCCAAGAGGTATCCGACACGCAGTATTTT
CASSQEVSDTQYF
>-|TRBV11-2|TRBJ1-1|few
TGTGCCAGCAGCGCCTTGCGGGCTTTCTTT
CASSALRAFF
>TRBD1|TRBV6-5|TRBJ1-2|few
TGTGCCAGCAGTCCCGACAGGGATGGCTACACCTTC
CASSPDRDGYTF
>TRBD2|TRBV12-3/TRBV12-4|TRBJ2-3|few
TGTGCCAGCACCGGGACTAGAACGGATACGCAGTATTTT
CASTGTRTDTQYF
>-|TRBV7-2|TRBJ1-4|many
TGTGCCAGCACCCCCGGAGGGGCTAATGAAAAACTGTTTTTT
CASTPGGANEKLFF
>-|TRBV12-3/TRBV12-4|TRBJ1-2|-
TGTGCCAGCAGTTTACTTGGGACGTATGGCTACACCTTC
CASSLLGTYGYTF
>-|TRBV12-3/TRBV12-4|TRBJ1-1|few
TGTGCCAGCAGTTTGGGACCCCCGGACCCAACTGAAGCTTTCTTT
CASSLGPPDPTEAFF
>-|TRBV6-1|TRBJ1-1|many
TGTGCCAGCAGTCCCCGGCGGGGGGCAAGGACTGAAGCTTTCTTT
CASSPRRGARTEAFF
>-|TRBV20-1|TRBJ1-6|-
TGCAGTGCCGACGCGACAGGCCCTAATTCACCCCTCCACTTT
CSADATGPNSPLHF
>TRBD1|TRBV6-5|TRBJ1-4|-
TGTGCCAGCAGTTACGGGACAGTGACATTTGAAAAACTGTTTTTT
CASSYGTVTFEKLFF
>-|TRBV13|TRBJ2-4|-
TGTGCCAGCAGCTTAGGCCGGGCCAAAAACATTCAGTACTTC
CASSLGRAKNIQYF
>-|TRBV28|TRBJ2-5|many
TGTGCCAGCAGTCCCCGAGGGATCCAGTACTTC
CASSPRGIQYF
>TRBD1|TRBV2|TRBJ2-7|few
TGTGCCAGCAGGGAGGACAGGGTACCCCCCCACGAGCAGTACTTC
CASREDRVPPHEQYF
>-|TRBV11-2|TRBJ2-7|-
TGTGCCAGCAGCTTAGATGGGGCAGCCCTCAGTTACGAGCAGTACTTC
CASSLDGAALSYEQYF
>-|TRBV7-9|TRBJ2-2|-
TGTGCCAGCAGCTTAGTGGTCGGGGAGCTGTTTTTT
CASSLVVGELFF
>-|TRBV12-2|TRBJ1-5|few
TGTGCAAGTCGCTTAGTAACTCAGCCCCAGCATTTT
CASRLVTQPQHF
>-|TRBV10-3|TRBJ2-3|few
TGTGCCATCCGCCCGGTGGGGGACACAGATACGCAGTATTTT
CAIRPVGDTDTQYF
>-|TRBV7-9|TRBJ2-3|few
TGTGCCAGCAGCTTAGCCTCGTGGGGGCATCCAGATACGCAGTATTTT
CASSLASWGHPDTQYF
>-|TRBV7-2|TRBJ2-1|few
TGTGCCAGCAGCTTAGCGGTTCGTGTCCACAATGAGCAGTTCTTC
CASSLAVRVHNEQFF
>-|TRBV7-3|TRBJ2-1|-
TGTGCCAGCAGCACTACTACCTACAATGAGCAGTTCTTC
CASSTTTYNEQFF
>-|TRBV6-5|TRBJ1-2|-
TGTGCCAGCAGTTACAGTACGGGGCAAGGTGGCTACACCTTC
CASSYSTGQGGYTF
>-|TRBV7-3|TRBJ1-1|-
TGTGCCAGCAGCTTTTCCAGGAACACTGAAGCTTTCTTT
CASSFSRNTEAFF
>-|TRBV6-2/TRBV6-3|TRBJ2-7|few
TGTGCCAGCATGTTGGCAGGTTCCTACGAGCAGTACTTC
CASMLAGSYEQYF
>TRBD1|TRBV6-2/TRBV6-3|TRBJ1-1|many
TGTGCCAGCAGAATACAGGGGGCGATGAAAGCTTTCTTT
CASRIQGAMKAFF
>-|TRBV12-3/TRBV12-4|TRBJ2-3|-
TGTGCCCTCCGGAGAACAAGCACAGATACGCAGTATTTT
CALRRTSTDTQYF
>-|TRBV12-3/TRBV12-4|TRBJ1-5|-
TGTGCCAGCAGACGGTGGGATGGCAATCAGCCCCAGCATTTT
CASRRWDGNQPQHF
>-|TRBV18|TRBJ1-6|-
TGTGCCAGCTCCCCGGACTCAGGCAACTCACCCCTCCACTTT
CASSPDSGNSPLHF
>TRBD1|TRBV10-3|TRBJ1-1|-
TGTGCCATCACACCGGGACAGTCGAACACTGAAGCTTTCTTT
CAITPGQSNTEAFF
>TRBD2|TRBV18|TRBJ2-5|few
TGTGCCAGCTCAGCCTACGAAGCGGGGAACCAAGAGACCCAGTACTTC
CASSAYEAGNQETQYF
>-|TRBV21-1|TRBJ1-2|-
TGTGCCAGCACCCCGTGGGGAAGCTATGGCTACACCTTC
CASTPWGSYGYTF
>-|TRBV6-1|TRBJ1-1|-
TGTGCCAGCAGTGAAAATAGAGAGTGGAGGAACACTGAAGCTTTCTTT
CASSENREWRNTEAFF
>-|TRBV20-1|TRBJ2-6|few
TGCAGTGCTAGAGATCTAGGCGGGGCCTCTGGGGCCAACGTCCTGACTTTC
CSARDLGGASGANVLTF
>-|TRBV6-2/TRBV6-3|TRBJ2-7|few
TGTGCCAGCAGTTACGTTTCCGGCAGCCTGCCCTACGAGCAGTACTTC
CASSYVSGSLPYEQYF
>-|TRBV7-6|TRBJ2-6|-
TGTGCCAGCAGCGCCATACCCGGGGCTGTCCTGACTTTC
CASSAIPGAVLTF
>-|TRBV4-1|TRBJ2-5|-
TGCGCCAGCAGCCAAGCCTGGCAAGAGACCCAGTACTTC
CASSQAWQETQYF
>-|TRBV7-3|TRBJ2-1|few
TGTGCCAGCAGCCCCCGGGCTGCTAGCCGCTATGAGCAGTTCTTC
CASSPRAASRYEQFF
>-|TRBV6-7|TRBJ1-2|few
TGTGCCAGCAGTGCACAGGGACTTGGCTACACCTTC
CASSAQGLGYTF
>TRBD1|TRBV29-1|TRBJ2-5|few
TGCAGCGTAAAAGGGACAGTCCAAGAGACCCAGTACTTC
CSVKGTVQETQYF
>-|TRBV11-2|TRBJ2-2|-
TGTGCCAGCAGGGGGGCCGGCGTGCTTGTCGGGGAGCTGTTTTTT
CASRGAGVLVGELFF
>-|TRBV7-9|TRBJ2-5|many
TGTGCCAGCAGCTTAGGGGGCCCTCAAGAGACCCAGTACTTC
CASSLGGPQETQYF